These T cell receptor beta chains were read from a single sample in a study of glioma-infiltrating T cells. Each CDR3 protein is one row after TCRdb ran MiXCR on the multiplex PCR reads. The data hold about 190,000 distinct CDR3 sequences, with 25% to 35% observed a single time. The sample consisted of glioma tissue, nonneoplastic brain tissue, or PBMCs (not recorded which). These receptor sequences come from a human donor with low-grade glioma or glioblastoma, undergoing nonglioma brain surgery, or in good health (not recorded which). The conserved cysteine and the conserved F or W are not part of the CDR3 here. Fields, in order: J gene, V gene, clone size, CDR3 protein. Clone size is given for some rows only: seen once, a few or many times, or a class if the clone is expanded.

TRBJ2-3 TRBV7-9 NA ASSLPRHTDTQY
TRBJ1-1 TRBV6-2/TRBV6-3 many ASSYSIEAF
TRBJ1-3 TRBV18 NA ASSERTDGNTIY
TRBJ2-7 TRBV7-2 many ASSPFGEGSYEQY
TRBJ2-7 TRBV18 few ASSPTGQGTGSYEQY
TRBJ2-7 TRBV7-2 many ASNSSPYEQY
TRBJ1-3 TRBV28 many ASRTTDKGNTIY
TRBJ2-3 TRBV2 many ASIWTGGLTDTQY
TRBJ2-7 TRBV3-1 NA ASNQEGQGEQY
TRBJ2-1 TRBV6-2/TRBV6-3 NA ASSYRGDAIYNEQF
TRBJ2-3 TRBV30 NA AWSGASGITDTQY
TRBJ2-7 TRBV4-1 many ASSQGQGSGYEQY
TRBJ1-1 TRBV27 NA ASSRSDRATEAF
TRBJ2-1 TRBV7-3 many ASSLLPGRHEQF
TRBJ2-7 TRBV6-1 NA ASSGRQVSSYEQY
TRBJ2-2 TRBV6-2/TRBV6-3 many ASSRSWVVGGELF
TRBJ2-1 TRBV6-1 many ASSPAPYNEQF
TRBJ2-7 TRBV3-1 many ASSQAGTGPYEQY
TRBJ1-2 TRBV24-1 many ATRGSYGYT
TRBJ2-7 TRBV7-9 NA ASSLDTRDFEQY
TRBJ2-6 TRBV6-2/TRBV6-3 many ASSPYHSGTGSGANVLT
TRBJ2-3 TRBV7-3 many ASSFGTGYTDTQY
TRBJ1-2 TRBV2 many ASSGQGAYYGYT
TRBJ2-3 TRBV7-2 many ASSLHPSTDTQY
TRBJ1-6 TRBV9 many ASSVRWSNSPLH
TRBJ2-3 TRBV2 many ASSEGQPSTDTQY
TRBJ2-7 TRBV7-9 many ASSYRAGGISSYEQY
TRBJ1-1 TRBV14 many ASSPQPSGVTEAF
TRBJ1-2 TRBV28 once ASRIGAGSSGYT
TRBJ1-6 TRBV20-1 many SATQQGYNSPLH
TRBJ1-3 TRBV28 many ASTTGPNTIY
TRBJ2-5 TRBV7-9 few ASSLIVRGETQY
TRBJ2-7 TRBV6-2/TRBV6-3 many ASRSSWGSYEQY
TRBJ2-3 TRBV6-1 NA ARMGAGVDTQY
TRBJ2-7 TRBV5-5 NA ASSAGRTYEQY
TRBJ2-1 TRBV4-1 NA ASSQGTSGRSSYNEQF
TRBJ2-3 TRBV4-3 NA ASSQATGDDTQY
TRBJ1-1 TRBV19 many ATDREGTEAF
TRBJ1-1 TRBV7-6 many ADAGSTRMNTEAF
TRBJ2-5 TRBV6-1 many ASTNPSGSSETQY
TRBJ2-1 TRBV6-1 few ASSLEQGRYNEQF
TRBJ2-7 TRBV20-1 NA SAEGLAGSSYEQY
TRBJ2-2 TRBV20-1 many SARPGLAEVTGELF
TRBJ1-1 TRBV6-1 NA ASSEEDLNTEAF
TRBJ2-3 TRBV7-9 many ASSLEAGGVAQY